What follows are 8 T cell receptor beta chains derived from one specimen sequenced in a study of blood T cells in healthy people across ages. A second PCR of roughly 6 to 12 cycles used a sample-barcoded 5' primer and a J-beta primer mix. TCRdb processed the 5' RACE reads anew with MiXCR; each CDR3 protein has one entry. The data contain approximately 1.5 million distinct CDR3 sequences, roughly 43% of them seen just once; the ten biggest clones take up under 5%. Sequencing input: blood. These receptors were obtained from a woman aged 18-29 years in good health.

The V and J genes are TRBV4-1 and TRBJ1-4, with D perhaps TRBD1 (5 bases). Germline lookup yields CDR1 MGHRA and CDR2 YSYEKL. Trimming removed 5 bases at V and 8 bases at J, with 18 bases between. The CDR3 contains 15 residues. In DNA form, the CDR3 reads TGCGCCAGCAGCATCCTCACGGGAGGGGACGAAAAACTGTTTTTT. This codes for CASSILTGGDEKLFF.

This clonotype came up a few times. V is TRBV6-1 and J is TRBJ2-7, with 8 bases aligning to TRBD1. Germline loops: CDR1 MNHNS, CDR2 SASEGT. The J segment lost 1 base and the V segment lost 3 bases, leaving 5 bases of the junction unmatched. CDR3 length: 15 residues. CDR3 DNA sequence: TGTGCCAGCAGTGAGGGACAGGAGGTTTCCTACGAGCAGTACTTC. It encodes CASSEGQEVSYEQYF.

This clonotype was detected only a few times. This chain uses TRBV4-2 with TRBJ2-1, with D possibly TRBD1 on 5 matching bases. Germline V CDR1 and CDR2: LGHNA, YNFKEQ. V was trimmed by 0 bases and J by 2 bases, leaving 8 bases between them. This CDR3 has 15 residues. The CDR3 loop is CASSQDQGTYNEQFF. The CDR3 nucleotides read TGTGCCAGCAGCCAAGATCAGGGAACCTACAATGAGCAGTTCTTC.

In this sample, this clonotype turned up a few times. This chain connects TRBV9 to TRBJ2-1; 9 positions agree with TRBD2. Unmatched junction bases numbered 0, after V lost 0 bases and J lost 8 bases. The germline V gene encodes CDR1 SGDLS and CDR2 YYNGEE. The CDR3 consists of 13 residues. In DNA, the CDR3 is TGTGCCAGCAGCGTAGGGACTAGCGATGAGCAGTTCTTC. Translated, it gives CASSVGTSDEQFF. The complete variable domain, with remaining parts taken from reference TRBV9 and TRBJ2-1, reads DSGVTQTPKHLITATGQRVTLRCSPRSGDLSVYWYQQSLDQGLQFLIQYYNGEERAKGNILERFSAQQFPDLHSELNLSSLELGDSALYFCASSVGTSDEQFFGPGTRLTVL.

In this sample, this clonotype turned up a few times. The V and J genes are TRBV10-3 and TRBJ2-7; 8 bases agree with TRBD1. With 10 bases clipped from V and 6 bases from J, the junction kept 5 bases outside the gene matches. Germline CDR1 is ENHRY and CDR2 is SYGVKD. CDR3 size: 11 residues. CDR3 bases: TGTGCCACCATGACAGGGGTCGAGCAGTACTTC. This codes for CATMTGVEQYF.

The chain joins TRBV10-2 to TRBJ2-1; D possibly uses TRBD1 or TRBD2 (5 bases each). The DNA end is more similar to TRBJ2-7, so the J call may be wrong. Germline assignment: CDR1 WSHSY and CDR2 SAAADI. The CDR3 extends over 13 amino acids. CDR3 nucleotide sequence: TGCGCCAGCCGGGACCGCACGTACAATGAGCAGTACTTC. It codes for CASRDRTYNEQYF.

Turning to this clonotype: One base away lies a much larger clone, so this may be a sequencing read error. The chain uses TRBV12-3 or TRBV12-4 and TRBJ1-5; D not resolved. V was clipped by 7 bases and J by 5 bases, with 18 bases between them. The CDR3 consists of 15 residues. The CDR3, as DNA: TGTGCCAGCAAAAGGGCCGATATTGTCCATCAGCCCCAGCATTTT. It is translated as CASKRADIVHQPQHF.

The CDR3 nucleotides read TGCAGTGCTAGAGATTACGCTAGTGTCTCCTACGAGCAGTACTTC. It translates to CSARDYASVSYEQYF. The chain links TRBV20-1 to TRBJ2-7, with unresolved D. CDR1 is DFQATT, CDR2 SNEGSKA, per germline (reference sequence). V lost 0 bases, J lost 0 bases, and 12 bases lay in between. The CDR3 covers 15 residues.